The 32 T cell receptor beta chains given below trace back to one sample, sequenced in a study of CD8+CD57+ T cells in acquired aplastic anemia. The template used for profiling TCR beta VDJ and CDR3 was genomic DNA. MiXCR was run by TCRdb on the reads, yielding one entry per CDR3 protein. Among 130,000 or so distinct CDR3 sequences, under 65% were seen once, and the ten largest hold about 29%. By flow cytometry, patients selected for sequencing had shown an expansion of CD8+CD57+ cells. The sequencing input was sorted CD4+, CD8+, or CD8+CD57+ T cells (not recorded which) from PBMCs. The receptors come from a human donor with aplastic anemia.

The J gene is TRBJ2-7, the V gene TRBV2; no definite D call. Trimming removed 4 bases at V and 5 bases at J, with 6 bases between. The CDR3 consists of 11 residues. Germline V gene sequence: CDR1 SNHLY, CDR2 FYNNEI. The CDR3 nucleotides read TGTGCCAGCAGTGGGCTGGACGAGCAGTACTTC. Amino acid sequence: CASSGLDEQYF.

This clonotype occurred many times. This chain connects TRBV19 to TRBJ1-1; D gene ambiguous. The V gene lost 0 bases and the J gene lost 7 bases, with 15 bases spanning the gap. The CDR3 runs 15 residues. Germline loops: CDR1 LNHDA, CDR2 SQIVND (reference sequence). CDR3 protein: CASSIEVGGPGEAFF. Written as DNA, the CDR3 is TGTGCCAGTAGTATAGAAGTGGGAGGGCCTGGTGAAGCTTTCTTT.

At least ten counts were recorded for this clonotype. The chain links TRBV19 to TRBJ2-1; TRBD2 aligns across 11 bases. The V gene end was trimmed by 5 bases and the J gene end by 4 bases; junction bases not matched to a gene: 4. This CDR3 has 15 amino acids. In germline, CDR1 is LNHDA, CDR2 SQIVND (reference sequence). The CDR3 DNA reads as TGTGCCAGTAGTGTGACTAGCGGGATTTACAATGAGCAGTTCTTC. This translates into CASSVTSGIYNEQFF.

This clonotype was seen more than once but under ten times. This chain joins TRBV10-3 and TRBJ1-5, with unresolved D. V dropped 0 bases and J dropped 6 bases, with 9 bases sitting between them. This CDR3 has 14 residues. CDR1 and CDR2 from the germline V gene are ENHRY and SYGVKD. The CDR3 DNA reads TGTGCCATCAGTGAGTCCCGGGAGGGTCAGCCCCAGCATTTT. This encodes CAISESREGQPQHF.

The J gene is TRBJ2-5, the V gene TRBV7-9; D not certain. This CDR3 contains 10 residues. V was pared by 6 bases and J by 5 bases, with 4 bases between. In germline, CDR1 is SEHNR, CDR2 FQNEAQ (reference sequence). This chain's CDR3 is CASRDETQYF. For the CDR3, the DNA is TGTGCCAGCAGGGACGAGACCCAGTACTTC.

Points on this clonotype: At one end, the junction sequence differs from germline, possibly due to a read error. The chain joins TRBV15 to TRBJ2-1; D unresolved. CDR3 length: 12 residues. Looked up from germline, CDR1 is LNHNV and CDR2 is YYDKDF (reference sequence). DNA of the CDR3: TGTGCCACCCGCAGACAAGGTGTCGAGCAGTTCTTC. Its translation is CATRRQGVEQFF.

The chain carries TRBV2 and TRBJ1-1, with D unclear. CDR3 size: 10 residues. Trimming stripped 6 bases from V and 8 bases from J, with 7 bases between. Germline V gives CDR1 SNHLY, CDR2 FYNNEI. CDR3 region: CASRDYEAFF. The CDR3 DNA sequence: TGTGCCAGCAGGGACTACGAAGCTTTCTTT. Complete variable domain (other parts from reference TRBV2 and TRBJ1-1): EPEVTQTPSHQVTQMGQEVILRCVPISNHLYFYWYRQILGQKVEFLVSFYNNEISEKSEIFDDQFSVERPDGSNFTLKIRSTKLEDSAMYFCASRDYEAFFGQGTRLTVV.

The genes are TRBV25-1 and TRBJ1-3; D is unresolved. Germline values: CDR1 MGHDK, CDR2 SYGVNS. Trimming shortened V by 3 bases and J by 0 bases, and 9 bases separated the two germline ends. This CDR3 comprises 15 residues. The DNA for the CDR3 is TGTGCCAGCAGTGACCTCGGGGTCTCTGGAAACACCATATATTTT. This codes for CASSDLGVSGNTIYF.

The J gene is TRBJ1-6, the V gene TRBV7-9; D gene uncertain. Germline CDR1 reads SEHNR; CDR2 reads FQNEAQ (reference sequence). Trimming took 5 bases from V and 9 from J, leaving 8 bases between them. CDR3 size: 12 residues. The CDR3 sequence: CASSRWSSPLHF. DNA for the CDR3: TGTGCCAGCAGCCGTTGGAGTTCACCCCTCCACTTT.

This clonotype has a count of ten or more. J is TRBJ2-7 and V is TRBV29-1; D is undetermined. Trimming cost V 4 bases and J 2 bases, with 12 bases left between them. The CDR3 runs to 13 residues. The V gene's germline CDR1 is SQVTM and CDR2 ANQGSEA. The CDR3 sequence: CSVVSRTPYEQYF. As DNA, the CDR3 is TGCAGCGTTGTTTCCAGGACCCCCTACGAGCAGTACTTC.

This clonotype was detected a few times. The chain uses TRBV24-1 and TRBJ2-7; possibly TRBD1 for D (6 bases). With 10 bases removed from V and 3 bases from J, the gap between germline ends came to 18 bases. Germline values: CDR1 KGHDR, CDR2 SFDVKD. The CDR3 length is 14 residues. CDR3 loop: CATSKDSFNYEQYF. CDR3 bases: TGTGCCACTTCGAAGGACAGCTTTAACTACGAGCAGTACTTC.

The V gene is TRBV20-1, the J gene TRBJ2-5; 8 nucleotides agree with TRBD1. The germline CDR1 and CDR2 sequences are DFQATT and SNEGSKA (reference sequence). V trimming: 5 bases; J trimming: 1 base; junction bases outside the gene matches: 12. This CDR3 region has 16 residues. The CDR3 here is CSAGRSRGQIQETQYF. DNA for the CDR3: TGCAGTGCTGGGAGATCCAGGGGGCAGATCCAAGAGACCCAGTACTTC.

Remarks on this clonotype: One end of the junction fails to match germline, which may point to a read error. The genes are TRBV5-1 and TRBJ2-1, with 10 bases that match TRBD2. This CDR3 comprises 13 residues. The V gene's germline CDR1 is SGHRS and CDR2 YFSETQ. The CDR3 sequence is CASSGTPGLASAF. In DNA form, the CDR3 reads TGCGCCAGCAGCGGGACACCGGGACTAGCGAGTGCCTTC.

About this clonotype: A much bigger clone sits one base away, suggesting this may be a read error. V usage is TRBV3-1 and J usage is TRBJ2-4; no clear D. Germline CDR1 and CDR2: LGHDT and YNNKEL (reference sequence). This CDR3 region has 16 residues. CDR3 bases: TGTGCCAGCAACCAAGACCCGCCCGTTGCCAAAAACATTCAGTACTTC. Translated, it gives CASNQDPPVAKNIQYF.

DNA for the CDR3: TGTGCCAACCACATGGGGTATTGGGGCGAGGGGGTAAATAATGAAAAACTGTTTTTT. As protein: CANHMGYWGEGVNNEKLFF. The J gene is TRBJ1-4, the V gene TRBV11-1; the D gene is possibly TRBD1 (6 bases). The V and J ends lost 10 bases and 4 bases respectively, with 31 bases between them. This CDR3 is 19 amino acids long. Germline CDR1 and CDR2: SGHAT and FQDESV (reference sequence). Full variable domain (rest looked up from reference TRBV11-1 and TRBJ1-4): EAEVAQSPRYKITEKSQAVAFWCDPISGHATLYWYRQILGQGPELLVQFQDESVVDDSQLPKDRFSAERLKGVDSTLKIQPAELGDSAMYLCANHMGYWGEGVNNEKLFFGSGTQLSVL.

The chain carries TRBV24-1 and TRBJ2-1, with TRBD2 identical over 12 bases. Germline V CDR1 and CDR2: KGHDR, SFDVKD. The CDR3 length is 16 residues. The V segment lost 4 bases and the J segment 6 bases; nucleotides outside the gene matches: 6. CDR3 DNA: TGTGCCACCAGTGACCCTAGCGGGGGGGCCATCAATGAGCAGTTCTTC. It yields the protein CATSDPSGGAINEQFF.

The chain uses TRBV29-1 and TRBJ1-5; D is undetermined. The CDR3 spans 13 residues. The ends were cut back, 0 bases at V and 1 base at J, with 4 bases in the middle. The germline V gene encodes CDR1 SQVTM and CDR2 ANQGSEA. The CDR3 region has the DNA TGCAGCGTTGAAGAACAGAGCAATCAGCCCCAGCATTTT. It encodes CSVEEQSNQPQHF.

Comment on this clonotype: Here the CDR3 omits its conserved ending phenylalanine or tryptophan, so a read error is the likely source. The limits of the CDR3 on the DNA are not certain, so only TCRdb's listed CDR3 is given. The chain combines TRBV7-3 with TRBJ2-7; TRBD2 is taken as the D call from the table, unchecked against the DNA. Including both end residues, the CDR3 is 12 amino acids long. Germline CDR1 SGHTA, CDR2 FQGTGA. The CDR3 spells CASSLMPAGEDY.

The chain carries TRBV10-2 and TRBJ1-2; the D is unclear. The germline CDR1 and CDR2 sequences are WSHSY and SAAADI. Trimming cost V 0 bases and J 6 bases, with 11 bases left between them. The CDR3 runs to 14 residues. CDR3 region: CASSESSRPNGYTF. The DNA for the CDR3 is TGCGCCAGCAGTGAGTCCTCTAGACCGAATGGCTACACCTTC.

The chain carries TRBV11-1 and TRBJ2-6; no clear D gene. Germline values: CDR1 SGHAT, CDR2 FQDESV (reference sequence). The CDR3 totals 16 residues. Trimming stripped 2 bases from V and 6 bases from J, with 14 bases between. The CDR3 sequence: CASSLWAGYEANVLTF. In nucleotides, the CDR3 is TGTGCCAGCAGCTTATGGGCTGGGTACGAGGCCAACGTCCTGACTTTC.

The chain links TRBV7-3 to TRBJ2-7; 9 bases map to TRBD1. This CDR3 is built from 16 residues. V lost 0 bases, J lost 5 bases, and 8 bases stayed unmatched. Germline loops: CDR1 SGHTA, CDR2 FQGTGA. The CDR3 bases are TGTGCCAGCAGCTTAACTACGGGGACAGGGCGGGACGAGCAGTACTTC. It codes for CASSLTTGTGRDEQYF.

This clonotype showed up just a few times. This sequence joins TRBV24-1 and TRBJ2-5; D tentatively reads TRBD1 or TRBD2 (7 bases each). Looked up from germline, CDR1 is KGHDR and CDR2 is SFDVKD. V lost 9 bases, J lost 3 bases, and 16 bases lay in between. There are 14 residues in the CDR3. This CDR3 is CATSGGTEEETQYF. Here the CDR3 DNA reads TGTGCCACCTCCGGGGGGACAGAGGAAGAGACCCAGTACTTC.

The rearrangement links TRBV24-1 to TRBJ1-1, with TRBD1 as a possible D gene (5 bases). CDR1 is KGHDR, CDR2 SFDVKD, per germline. The CDR3 has 15 residues. Trimming cost V 6 bases and J 0 bases, with 13 bases left between them. CDR3 sequence: CATSSGRGLNTEAFF. CDR3 sequence (DNA): TGTGCCACCAGTTCAGGGAGAGGGTTGAACACTGAAGCTTTCTTT.

The CDR3 loop reads CASTLDRASYNEQFF. In DNA, the CDR3 is TGTGCCAGTACCCTCGACAGGGCTTCCTACAATGAGCAGTTCTTC. The chain joins TRBV19 to TRBJ2-1, with 7 bases that match TRBD1. V trimming: 7 bases; J trimming: 1 base; junction bases outside the gene matches: 7. The CDR3 consists of 15 residues. Germline-derived CDR1 and CDR2 are LNHDA and SQIVND (reference sequence).

The chain joins TRBV29-1 to TRBJ2-1; D is perhaps TRBD1 (5 bases). The germline V gene has CDR1 SQVTM and CDR2 ANQGSEA. With 4 bases removed from V and 5 bases from J, the gap between germline ends came to 18 bases. CDR3 length: 15 residues. CDR3 sequence: CSVVPNGHFNNEQFF. The CDR3 DNA is TGCAGCGTTGTGCCCAATGGACATTTTAACAATGAGCAGTTCTTC.

Worth noting for this clonotype: A read error may explain this, as a much larger clone is one base away. V gene TRBV9 combines with J gene TRBJ2-1, with D unresolved. This CDR3 contains 16 residues. Deletions cut 0 bases from V and 3 bases from J, with 13 bases between. Germline V gives CDR1 SGDLS, CDR2 YYNGEE. DNA of the CDR3: TGTGCCAGCAGCGTAGGTCGGCGGCATGACTACAATGAGCAGTTCTTC. This translates into CASSVGRRHDYNEQFF. Together with reference TRBV9 and TRBJ2-1, the CDR3 gives the full variable domain: DSGVTQTPKHLITATGQRVTLRCSPRSGDLSVYWYQQSLDQGLQFLIQYYNGEERAKGNILERFSAQQFPDLHSELNLSSLELGDSALYFCASSVGRRHDYNEQFFGPGTRLTVL.

The chain recombines TRBV11-1 with TRBJ2-1; 8 bases line up with TRBD1. The CDR3 runs 20 residues. The V and J ends lost 0 bases and 3 bases, in that order; junction bases with no gene match: 16. The germline gives CDR1 SGHAT, CDR2 FQDESV (reference sequence). The CDR3 here is CASSLAYSHRSGQVYNEQFF. The CDR3 DNA is TGTGCCAGCAGCTTAGCCTACTCCCACAGATCGGGACAGGTCTACAATGAGCAGTTCTTC.

This chain links TRBV20-1 with TRBJ2-5; a possible D gene is TRBD2 (7 bases). Germline CDR1 DFQATT, CDR2 SNEGSKA (reference sequence). This CDR3 comprises 13 residues. V shed 5 bases and J shed 2 bases, with 12 bases lying between them. CDR3 protein: CSAAGARQETQYF. The CDR3 region has the DNA TGCAGTGCTGCGGGGGCCCGACAAGAGACCCAGTACTTC.

The V gene is TRBV20-1, the J gene TRBJ2-1, with 13 bases aligning to TRBD2. The CDR3 length is 17 residues. CDR1 and CDR2 (germline): DFQATT, SNEGSKA (reference sequence). V lost 2 bases, J lost 2 bases, and 6 bases stayed unmatched. The CDR3 DNA follows: TGCAGTGCTAGACCACTACTAGCGGGAGGGACCTACAATGAGCAGTTCTTC. Translated, it gives CSARPLLAGGTYNEQFF.

This clonotype was seen ten or more times. CDR3 amino acids: CASRSREISGHNEQFF. CDR3 DNA: TGTGCCAGTAGAAGTCGAGAGATCTCGGGACACAATGAGCAGTTCTTC. This rearrangement joins TRBV19 to TRBJ2-1; D is perhaps TRBD1 or TRBD2 (5 bases each). Trimming cost V 6 bases and J 5 bases, with 20 bases left between them. This CDR3 is built from 16 residues. The germline V gene has CDR1 LNHDA and CDR2 SQIVND (reference sequence).

This clonotype was picked up a small number of times. This chain joins TRBV20-1 and TRBJ2-7, with 7 bases fitting TRBD1. With 0 bases clipped from V and 1 base from J, the junction kept 6 bases outside the gene matches. CDR1 and CDR2 (germline): DFQATT, SNEGSKA (reference sequence). The CDR3 has 15 residues. The CDR3 reads CSARDLGGESYEQYF. In DNA, the CDR3 is TGCAGTGCTAGAGATTTAGGGGGCGAGTCCTACGAGCAGTACTTC.

This chain uses TRBV2 with TRBJ2-1; TRBD2 aligns across 8 bases. Losses at the gene ends were 7 bases for V and 3 bases for J; bases not matched to a gene: 8. CDR3 length: 15 amino acids. CDR1 and CDR2 (germline): SNHLY, FYNNEI. The CDR3 coding sequence is TGTGCCAGCACCGGGGGACTAGGCTTCTACAATGAGCAGTTCTTC. It encodes CASTGGLGFYNEQFF. Variable domain in full (rest from reference TRBV2 and TRBJ2-1): EPEVTQTPSHQVTQMGQEVILRCVPISNHLYFYWYRQILGQKVEFLVSFYNNEISEKSEIFDDQFSVERPDGSNFTLKIRSTKLEDSAMYFCASTGGLGFYNEQFFGPGTRLTVL.